This TCR beta chain was sequenced during a study of CD8 T cells in Susac syndrome. Points from the study as a whole: An acknowledgment was made by the study that its TCR sequencing and HLA analysis involved relatively few individuals.

The CDR3 consists of 16 residues. V gave up 3 bases and J gave up 3 bases, with 15 bases separating them. From germline, CDR1 is SGDLS and CDR2 YYNGEE. Sequencing of TCR beta was carried out in blood CD8+ and CD4+ T cells. Healthy donors served as the controls. They were matched for age and sex. Turning to this clonotype: The target antigen is unknown.

Reverse transcription of roughly 0.45 to 1 ug RNA was performed with random hexamers. TCRdb redid the calling of the immunoSEQ multiplex PCR reads with MiXCR, one entry per CDR3 protein. The data show tens of thousands of distinct CDR3 sequences, roughly nine tenths seen once. The sample taken for sequencing was CD8+ T cells from PBMCs. This chain uses TRBV9 with TRBJ2-2; D may be TRBD1 (6 bases). The TCR originated in a human donor in good health. This CDR3 reads CASSEQAGVYTGELFF. Written as DNA, the CDR3 is TGTGCCAGCAGCGAACAAGCAGGGGTGTACACCGGGGAGCTGTTTTTT.